A selection of T cell receptor beta chains follows, all from one sample in a study of tumor-infiltrating lymphocytes in primary liver carcinoma. TCRdb used MiXCR to reprocess the multiplex PCR reads, holding one entry per CDR3 protein. The sample yields 20,000 to 25,000 distinct CDR3 sequences, 60% to 80% seen once. The sample was liver tumor tissue from sampling region 1. The receptors stem from a woman aged 25-40 years with primary liver carcinoma and hepatitis B virus infection. The CDR3 runs from the conserved cysteine through the conserved F or W. The D gene is left open where the match is weak. Expanded clones are given a class, and other clones once, few, many or no size at all.

TGTGCCAACAGCGGACTAGCGGGAGGGGGGTATGGGCAGTTCTTC CANSGLAGGGYGQFF TRBV11-3 NA 15 TRBD2 TRBJ2-1
TGCGCCAGCGGCCAAGATGCGGGAAGCTCCTACAGTGAACAGTTCTTC CASGQDAGSSYSEQFF TRBV4-3 NA 16 NA TRBJ2-1
TGTACCAGTAGTAACCCGGCGGCTAGCGGGAGTCGGACAGTTACGCAGTATTTT CTSSNPAASGSRTVTQYF TRBV5-4 NA 18 TRBD2 TRBJ2-3
TGTGCCATCAGTGGCCCCTCTGGGGCCAACGTCCTGACTTTC CAISGPSGANVLTF TRBV10-3 many 14 NA TRBJ2-6
TGCGCCAGCAGCCACACAGGGTCGGTCAATGAGCGGTTCTTC CASSHTGSVNERFF TRBV4-3 NA 14 NA TRBJ2-1
TGTGCCCGGAGTGTGGGGGGCAGAGGGGAGCCGTTTTTT CARSVGGRGEPFF TRBV30 NA 13 NA TRBJ2-2
TGTGCCAGCAGCCCGGGCTCCCCGTCAGATACGCAGTATTTT CASSPGSPSDTQYF TRBV11-2 many 14 NA TRBJ2-3
TGTGCCAGCAACACCGGGACTAGCGGGGCATACAATATGCAGTTCTTC CASNTGTSGAYNMQFF TRBV13 NA 16 TRBD2 TRBJ2-1
TGTGCCAGCTGTTCGGGACAGGGGATCGAGCAGTGCTTC CASCSGQGIEQCF TRBV28 NA 13 TRBD1 TRBJ2-7
TGCAGTGTCGTTGGGCGGGAGGGCCGAACGTTCTTC CSVVGREGRTFF TRBV29-1 NA 12 TRBD2 TRBJ2-1
TGTGCCAGCAGTGCGGGACTATCGGGTATTGTTGATACGCAATATTTT CASSAGLSGIVDTQYF TRBV11-2 NA 16 TRBD2 TRBJ2-3
TGTGCATATAGTCGAACAGGGGGCGAGCAGTACTTC CAYSRTGGEQYF TRBV30 NA 12 TRBD1 TRBJ2-7
TGCAGCGTCGAGACAGGGAACGCTGAAGCTTTATTC CSVETGNAEALF TRBV29-1 once 12 TRBD1 TRBJ1-1
TGCGCCAGCAGTCAAGATTGTGACTACGCCTACAATGAGCAGCTCTTC CASSQDCDYAYNEQLF TRBV4-3 NA 16 NA TRBJ2-1
TGCGCCAGCAGCATCACAACCGGGACCCTCTTTGGAAACACCATATATTTT CASSITTGTLFGNTIYF TRBV5-1 NA 17 NA TRBJ1-3
TGTGCCAGCAGCCCGGGGGATTCTAGCCAGGGTGTGCAAGAGACCCAGTACTTC CASSPGDSSQGVQETQYF TRBV11-3 NA 18 NA TRBJ2-5
TGTGCCTGGAGCGTAGGTGACAGGCTTCCGAACACTGAAGCCTTCTTT CAWSVGDRLPNTEAFF TRBV30 NA 16 NA TRBJ1-1
TGTGCCATCAGTGAGTCAGCTACCAGACATGAGACCCAGTATTTC CAISESATRHETQYF TRBV10-3 NA 15 NA TRBJ2-5
TGTGCCAGCAGTTCGCCTCGGCTAGCGGGAATCGACGAGCAGTACTTC CASSSPRLAGIDEQYF TRBV28 NA 16 TRBD2 TRBJ2-7
TGTATCAGCAGCATAGGATACCCCCGCGAGAAGTACTTC CISSIGYPREKYF TRBV11-1 NA 13 NA TRBJ2-7
TGTACCAGCAGCTTAGGAGGGTTTGGTATTGGGAGCACTGTAGCTTTCTTT CTSSLGGFGIGSTVAFF TRBV13 NA 17 NA TRBJ1-1
TGTATCAGCAGCCCGCCTAGGGCGCGCGAAAGAGGCAATGAGCAGTTCTTC CISSPPRARERGNEQFF TRBV7-8 once 17 NA TRBJ2-1
TGTGCCAGCAGTTACTCGCCGACGGAAGCACCCGCCCGCGCCAAAAACATTCAGTACTTC CASSYSPTEAPARAKNIQYF TRBV6-7 NA 20 NA TRBJ2-4
TGTACCAGCAGCTTAGCCCAGGGGGCGGCCAACAATGTGCAGTTCTTC CTSSLAQGAANNVQFF TRBV11-2 NA 16 TRBD1 TRBJ2-1
TGTGCCAGCAGTCCAACACAGGGCCCCCTCGGTCAGCCCCAGCATTTT CASSPTQGPLGQPQHF TRBV6-5 medium-sized 16 NA TRBJ1-5
TGTACCAGCAACTATGAGGGGGACCCCATTTGGGGGGGCGAGCAGTACTTC CTSNYEGDPIWGGEQYF TRBV5-4 NA 17 NA TRBJ2-7
TGCAGCGTTGTAAATTGGGGTGGCGGTTACACCTTC CSVVNWGGGYTF TRBV29-1 NA 12 NA TRBJ1-2
TGTGCCAGCCGACTAGCGGGGGGGTATGAGCAGTTCTTC CASRLAGGYEQFF TRBV11-3 NA 13 TRBD2 TRBJ2-1
TGTACCAGCAGTTCCAACTTAGACCGGGGAGGCCAGATAGGGCAGTGTTTT CTSSSNLDRGGQIGQCF TRBV6-6 NA 17 NA TRBJ2-3